This TCR beta chain was captured by sequencing in a study of cytomegalovirus exposure and HLA in healthy donors. General study results and limits: Most TCR sequences were seen very rarely across donors, but some public TCRs occurred in many. Reports showed the classifier diagnosing cytomegalovirus status with high specificity and sensitivity.

TCRdb keeps only in-frame clones here, not all; method: immunoSEQ multiplex PCR. The table has 250,000 or so clones, almost 90% seen once; the top ten hold 0.37%. In the case of this clone: Its antigen remains unidentified.

Sequencing was carried out using PBMCs. The source of this sequence is a woman aged 18 to 35 in good health and CMV-seronegative.

Here the CDR3 DNA reads TGTGCCAGCAGTGAATACGGGGGAGGCGAAAAGCTTTATGGCTACACCTTC. Protein product: CASSEYGGGEKLYGYTF. The chain has TRBV25-1 and TRBJ1-2; D is possibly TRBD1 (5 bases). The germline CDR1 and CDR2 sequences are MGHDK and SYGVNS. The CDR3 runs 17 residues. Deletions cut 0 bases from V and 5 bases from J, with 19 bases between.